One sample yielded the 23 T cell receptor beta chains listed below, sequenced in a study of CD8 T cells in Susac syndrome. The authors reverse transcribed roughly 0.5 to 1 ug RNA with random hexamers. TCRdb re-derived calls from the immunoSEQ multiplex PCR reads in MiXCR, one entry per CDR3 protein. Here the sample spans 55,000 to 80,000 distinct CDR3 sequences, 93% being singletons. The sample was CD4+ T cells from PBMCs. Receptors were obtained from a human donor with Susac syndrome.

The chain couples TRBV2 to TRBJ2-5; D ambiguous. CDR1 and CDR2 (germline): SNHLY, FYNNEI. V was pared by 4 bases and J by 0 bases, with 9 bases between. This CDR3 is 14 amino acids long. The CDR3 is CASSADLYQETQYF. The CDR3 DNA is TGTGCCAGCAGTGCCGACTTATACCAAGAGACCCAGTACTTC. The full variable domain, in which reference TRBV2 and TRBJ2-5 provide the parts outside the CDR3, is EPEVTQTPSHQVTQMGQEVILRCVPISNHLYFYWYRQILGQKVEFLVSFYNNEISEKSEIFDDQFSVERPDGSNFTLKIRSTKLEDSAMYFCASSADLYQETQYFGPGTRLLVL.

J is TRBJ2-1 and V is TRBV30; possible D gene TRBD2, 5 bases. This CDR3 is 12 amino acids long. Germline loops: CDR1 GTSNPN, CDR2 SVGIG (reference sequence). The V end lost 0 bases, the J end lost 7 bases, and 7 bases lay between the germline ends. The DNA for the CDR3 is TGTGCCTGGAGTGTCACTAGGAATGAGCAGTTCTTC. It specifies CAWSVTRNEQFF.

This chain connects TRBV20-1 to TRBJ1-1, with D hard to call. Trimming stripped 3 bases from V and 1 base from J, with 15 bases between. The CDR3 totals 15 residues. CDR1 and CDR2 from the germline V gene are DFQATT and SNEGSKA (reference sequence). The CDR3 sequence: CSARNIGRQNTEAFF. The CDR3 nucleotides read TGCAGTGCTAGGAACATCGGACGCCAGAACACTGAAGCTTTCTTT.

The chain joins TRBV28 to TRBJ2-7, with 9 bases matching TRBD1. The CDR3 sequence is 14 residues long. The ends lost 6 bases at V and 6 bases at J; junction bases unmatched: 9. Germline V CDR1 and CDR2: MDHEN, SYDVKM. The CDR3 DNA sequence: TGTGCCAGCAGACGGACAGGGGTGTATGGCGAGCAGTACTTC. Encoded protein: CASRRTGVYGEQYF.

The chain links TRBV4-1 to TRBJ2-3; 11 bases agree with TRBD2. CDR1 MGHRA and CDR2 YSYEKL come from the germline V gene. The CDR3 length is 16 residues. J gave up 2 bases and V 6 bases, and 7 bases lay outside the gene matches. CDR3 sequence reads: CASSLASGGYTDTQYF. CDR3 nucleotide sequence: TGCGCCAGCAGTCTCGCTAGCGGGGGGTACACAGATACGCAGTATTTT.

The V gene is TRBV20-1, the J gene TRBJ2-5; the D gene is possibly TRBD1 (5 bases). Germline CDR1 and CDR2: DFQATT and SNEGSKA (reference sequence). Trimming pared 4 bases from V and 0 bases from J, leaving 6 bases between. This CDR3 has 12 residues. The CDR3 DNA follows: TGCAGTGCTATGACAGACCAAGAGACCCAGTACTTC. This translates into CSAMTDQETQYF.

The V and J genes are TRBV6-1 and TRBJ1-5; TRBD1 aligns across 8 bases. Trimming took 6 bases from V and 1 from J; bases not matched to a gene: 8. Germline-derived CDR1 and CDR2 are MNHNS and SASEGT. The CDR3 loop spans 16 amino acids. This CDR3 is CASRDRTGMSNQPQHF. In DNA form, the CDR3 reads TGTGCCAGCAGGGACAGGACAGGGATGAGCAATCAGCCCCAGCATTTT.

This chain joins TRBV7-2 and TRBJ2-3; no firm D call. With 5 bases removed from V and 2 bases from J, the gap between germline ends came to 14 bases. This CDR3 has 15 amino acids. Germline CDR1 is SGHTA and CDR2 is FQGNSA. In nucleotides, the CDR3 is TGTGCCAGCAGCCCCTCCATGGTTTTCACAGATACGCAGTATTTT. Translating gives CASSPSMVFTDTQYF.

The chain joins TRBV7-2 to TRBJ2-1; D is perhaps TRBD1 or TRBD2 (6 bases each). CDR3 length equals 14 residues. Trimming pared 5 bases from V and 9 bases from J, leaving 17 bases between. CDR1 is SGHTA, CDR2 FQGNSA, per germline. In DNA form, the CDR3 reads TGTGCCAGCAGCAACCGACCTAAGGGGGGTGAGCAGTTCTTC. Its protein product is CASSNRPKGGEQFF.

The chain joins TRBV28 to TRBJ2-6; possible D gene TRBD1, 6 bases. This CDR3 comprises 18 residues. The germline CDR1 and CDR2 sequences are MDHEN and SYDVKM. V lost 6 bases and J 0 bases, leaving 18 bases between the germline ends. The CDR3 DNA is TGTGCCAGCAGAAAAGGGGGAGTCCCAACCTCTGGGGCCAACGTCCTGACTTTC. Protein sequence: CASRKGGVPTSGANVLTF.

The CDR3: CASSYDSFGFNEQFF. CDR3 DNA sequence: TGTGCCAGCAGCTACGACAGCTTTGGTTTCAATGAGCAGTTCTTC. V is TRBV11-2 and J is TRBJ2-1; perhaps TRBD1 as D (5 bases). This CDR3 has 15 residues. The ends were cut back, 4 bases at V and 6 bases at J, with 16 bases in the middle. Germline V gene sequence: CDR1 SGHAT, CDR2 FQNNGV.

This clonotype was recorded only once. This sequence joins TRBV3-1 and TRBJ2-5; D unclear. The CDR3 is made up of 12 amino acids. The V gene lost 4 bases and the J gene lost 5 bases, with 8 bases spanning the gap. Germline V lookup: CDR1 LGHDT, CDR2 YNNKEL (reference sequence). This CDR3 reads CASSLTVETQYF. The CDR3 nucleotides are TGTGCCAGCAGCCTTACGGTCGAGACCCAGTACTTC.

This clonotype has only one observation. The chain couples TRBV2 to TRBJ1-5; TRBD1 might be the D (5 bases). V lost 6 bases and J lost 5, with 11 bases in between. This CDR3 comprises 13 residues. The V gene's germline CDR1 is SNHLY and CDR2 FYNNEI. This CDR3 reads CASRFSRDQPQHF. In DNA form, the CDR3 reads TGTGCCAGCAGATTCTCCAGGGATCAGCCCCAGCATTTT.

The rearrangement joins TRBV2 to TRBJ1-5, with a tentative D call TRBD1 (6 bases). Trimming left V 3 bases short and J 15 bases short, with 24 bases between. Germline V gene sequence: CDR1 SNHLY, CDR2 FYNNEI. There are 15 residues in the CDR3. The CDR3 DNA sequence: TGTGCCAGCAGTGATACACCGGACAAAGGGGGGTTCCGGCATTTT. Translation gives CASSDTPDKGGFRHF.

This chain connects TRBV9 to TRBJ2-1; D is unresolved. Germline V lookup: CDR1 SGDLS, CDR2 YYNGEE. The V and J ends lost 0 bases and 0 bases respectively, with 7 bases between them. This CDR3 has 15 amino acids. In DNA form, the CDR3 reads TGTGCCAGCAGCGTAGCGGCGGTCTCCTACAATGAGCAGTTCTTC. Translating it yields CASSVAAVSYNEQFF.

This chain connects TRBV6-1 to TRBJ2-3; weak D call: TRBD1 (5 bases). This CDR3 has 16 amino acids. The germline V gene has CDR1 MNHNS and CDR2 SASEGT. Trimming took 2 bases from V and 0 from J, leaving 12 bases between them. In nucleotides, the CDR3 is TGTGCCAGCAGTGAACTCCCAGGGCCTAGCACAGATACGCAGTATTTT. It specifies CASSELPGPSTDTQYF.

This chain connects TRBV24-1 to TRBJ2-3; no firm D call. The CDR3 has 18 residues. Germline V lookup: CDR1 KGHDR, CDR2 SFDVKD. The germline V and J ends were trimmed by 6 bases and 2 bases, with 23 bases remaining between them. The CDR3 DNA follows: TGTGCCACCAGTTCAGCTCAGGTGCGTGGGGAACTCACAGATACGCAGTATTTT. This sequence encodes CATSSAQVRGELTDTQYF.

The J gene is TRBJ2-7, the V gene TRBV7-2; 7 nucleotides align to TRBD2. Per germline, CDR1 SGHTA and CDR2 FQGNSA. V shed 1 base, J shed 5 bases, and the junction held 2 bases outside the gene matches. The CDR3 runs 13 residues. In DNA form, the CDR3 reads TGTGCCAGCAGCTTAGTGGGGGGGGACGAGCAGTACTTC. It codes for CASSLVGGDEQYF.

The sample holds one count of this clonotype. The CDR3 region is CSVNTGRSSGNTIYF. The CDR3 bases are TGCAGCGTAAATACGGGACGGTCCTCTGGAAACACCATATATTTT. The chain employs TRBV29-1 and TRBJ1-3, with D possibly TRBD1 on 5 matching bases. V was clipped by 6 bases and J by 0 bases, with 15 bases between them. Germline CDR1 and CDR2: SQVTM and ANQGSEA. The CDR3 runs 15 residues.

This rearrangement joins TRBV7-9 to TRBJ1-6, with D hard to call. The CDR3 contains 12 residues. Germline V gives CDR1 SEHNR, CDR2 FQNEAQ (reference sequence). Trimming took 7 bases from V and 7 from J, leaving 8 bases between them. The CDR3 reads CASTRGNSPLHF. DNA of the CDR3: TGTGCCAGCACCCGCGGGAATTCACCCCTCCACTTT.

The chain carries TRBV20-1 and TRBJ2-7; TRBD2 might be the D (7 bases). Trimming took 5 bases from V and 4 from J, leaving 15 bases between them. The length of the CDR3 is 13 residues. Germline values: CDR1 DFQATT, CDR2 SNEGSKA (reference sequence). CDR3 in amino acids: CSAVREGVYEQYF. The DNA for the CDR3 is TGCAGTGCTGTCAGGGAGGGGGTGTACGAGCAGTACTTC.

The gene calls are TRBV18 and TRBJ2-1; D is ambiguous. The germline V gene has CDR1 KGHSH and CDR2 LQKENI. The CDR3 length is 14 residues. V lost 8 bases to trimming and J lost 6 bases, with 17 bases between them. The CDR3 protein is CASNPTNSLNEQFF. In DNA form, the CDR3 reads TGTGCCAGCAACCCTACCAACAGCCTCAATGAGCAGTTCTTC.

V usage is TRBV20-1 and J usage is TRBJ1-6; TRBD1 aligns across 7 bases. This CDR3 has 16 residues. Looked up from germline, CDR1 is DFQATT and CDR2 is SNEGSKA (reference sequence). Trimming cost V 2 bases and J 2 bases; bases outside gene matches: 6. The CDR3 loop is CSARWGGGAYNSPLHF. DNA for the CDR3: TGCAGTGCTAGATGGGGAGGGGGCGCCTATAATTCACCCCTCCACTTT.